The present T cell receptor (beta chain) was sequenced within a study of blood T cells in healthy people across ages. Combining a sample-barcoded 5' primer with a J-beta primer mix, a second PCR ran for 7 to 11 cycles. TCRdb reprocessed the 5' RACE reads via MiXCR and lists one record per CDR3 protein. The data contain more than 1,400,000 distinct CDR3 sequences, around 39% of them seen just once; the ten biggest clones take up 7.9%. This clonotype was seen a handful of times. V lost 6 bases to trimming and J lost 2 bases, with 14 bases between them. Germline CDR1 is MNHEY and CDR2 is SVGAGI. The CDR3 consists of 15 residues.

The TCR comes from a woman aged 18 to 35 in good health. The sample consisted of blood. The V gene is TRBV6-5, the J gene TRBJ1-5; D is unclear. CDR3 residues: CASSRHGGGNQPQHF. The CDR3 DNA reads as TGTGCCAGCAGCAGACACGGCGGCGGCAATCAGCCCCAGCATTTT.